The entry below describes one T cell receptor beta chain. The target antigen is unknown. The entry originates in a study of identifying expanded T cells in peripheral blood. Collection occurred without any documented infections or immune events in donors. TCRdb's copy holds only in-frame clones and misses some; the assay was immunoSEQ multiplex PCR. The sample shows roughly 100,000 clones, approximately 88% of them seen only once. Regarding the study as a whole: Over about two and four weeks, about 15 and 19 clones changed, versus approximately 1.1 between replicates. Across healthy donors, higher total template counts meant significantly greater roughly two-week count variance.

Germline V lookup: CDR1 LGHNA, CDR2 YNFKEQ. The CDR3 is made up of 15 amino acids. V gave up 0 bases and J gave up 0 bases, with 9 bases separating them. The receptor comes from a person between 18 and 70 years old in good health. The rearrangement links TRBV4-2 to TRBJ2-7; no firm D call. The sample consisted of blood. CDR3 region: CASSQDLDSSYEQYF. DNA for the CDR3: TGTGCCAGCAGCCAAGACCTGGATAGCTCCTACGAGCAGTACTTC.